The 18 T cell receptor beta chains below all came from one sample that was sequenced in a study of blood T cell repertoires in COVID-19. Clones were sequenced by immunoSEQ multiplex PCR, and TCRdb holds only the in-frame ones, with some missing. Of 200,000 to 250,000 clones detected, about 87% appear once; the ten largest clones hold under 9%. The specimen was peripheral blood. These receptors all stem from a woman aged 70-85 years with active or convalescent COVID-19.

The CDR3 sequence is CATSRASQGYGYTF. In DNA form, the CDR3 reads TGTGCCACCAGCAGAGCGTCACAGGGATATGGCTACACCTTC. This chain links TRBV15 with TRBJ1-2; D perhaps matches TRBD1 (6 bases). The length of the CDR3 is 14 residues. Trimming took off 1 base at V and 5 bases at J, with 11 bases between the two ends. Looked up from germline, CDR1 is LNHNV and CDR2 is YYDKDF (reference sequence).

This clone was counted a few times. The J gene is TRBJ1-4, the V gene TRBV15, with a weak D call TRBD1 (5 bases). The CDR3 length is 15 residues. The germline V and J ends were trimmed by 9 bases and 7 bases, with 21 bases remaining between them. From germline, CDR1 is LNHNV and CDR2 YYDKDF (reference sequence). The CDR3: CATTTHTGNGEKLFF. The CDR3 DNA follows: TGTGCCACTACCACCCATACAGGTAACGGTGAAAAACTGTTTTTT.

The chain couples TRBV9 to TRBJ2-2, with 11 positions matching TRBD1. Trimming at V came to 3 bases and at J to 3 bases, leaving 4 bases not matched to a gene. The CDR3 covers 16 residues. Per the germline V gene, CDR1 is SGDLS and CDR2 is YYNGEE. This chain's CDR3 is CASSARDRGDTGELFF. For the CDR3, the DNA is TGTGCCAGCAGCGCCCGGGACAGGGGGGACACCGGGGAGCTGTTTTTT.

This chain joins TRBV19 and TRBJ1-3, with D tentatively TRBD1 (5 bases). The CDR3 has 16 residues. Germline loops: CDR1 LNHDA, CDR2 SQIVND (reference sequence). The V and J ends lost 6 bases and 0 bases respectively, with 15 bases between them. CDR3 in DNA: TGTGCCAGTAGAAATCAGGGTTTTAGCTCTGGAAACACCATATATTTT. Protein: CASRNQGFSSGNTIYF.

V gene TRBV5-4 combines with J gene TRBJ2-1; weak D call: TRBD2 (6 bases). The CDR3 contains 13 residues. In germline, CDR1 is SGHNT, CDR2 YYREEE (reference sequence). Trimming shortened V by 0 bases and J by 8 bases, and 9 bases separated the two germline ends. The CDR3 DNA follows: TGTGCCAGCAGCTTGGTGGGGGAGGATGAGCAGTTCTTC. Amino acids: CASSLVGEDEQFF. Full variable domain (rest looked up from reference TRBV5-4 and TRBJ2-1): ETGVTQSPTHLIKTRGQQVTLRCSSQSGHNTVSWYQQALGQGPQFIFQYYREEENGRGNFPPRFSGLQFPNYSSELNVNALELDDSALYLCASSLVGEDEQFFGPGTRLTVL.

This chain connects TRBV7-9 to TRBJ1-3; D not certain. Germline V gene data show CDR1 as SEHNR and CDR2 as FQNEAQ (reference sequence). The V end was cut by 1 base, the J end by 4 bases, with 8 bases between. The CDR3 covers 14 residues. The CDR3 here is CASSLEQIGNTIYF. The CDR3 DNA reads TGTGCCAGCAGCTTAGAACAGATAGGAAACACCATATATTTT.

This clone was seen only a few times. The chain combines TRBV5-5 with TRBJ2-5; 7 bases line up with TRBD1. This CDR3 has 13 residues. Germline trimming cut 2 bases from V and 4 bases from J; bases unmatched to any gene: 2. Germline CDR1 and CDR2: SGHKS and YYEKEE (reference sequence). CDR3 nucleotides: TGTGCCAGCAGCTTACAGGGGCGAGAGACCCAGTACTTC. It translates to CASSLQGRETQYF.

V is TRBV7-2 and J is TRBJ2-1; the D gene is possibly TRBD2 (5 bases). V gave up 5 bases and J gave up 10 bases, with 15 bases separating them. The CDR3 loop spans 13 amino acids. CDR1 and CDR2 (germline): SGHTA, FQGNSA. The CDR3 DNA reads TGTGCCAGCAGCGCAACCCGGGGTAGCGAGCAGTTCTTC. Its protein is CASSATRGSEQFF.

The V and J genes are TRBV4-1 and TRBJ2-3, with 10 bases lining up with TRBD2. Germline-derived CDR1 and CDR2 are MGHRA and YSYEKL. This CDR3 comprises 18 residues. The V gene end was trimmed by 3 bases and the J gene end by 2 bases; junction bases not matched to a gene: 11. The CDR3 is CASSHLLPSGGDTDTQYF. The CDR3 DNA is TGCGCCAGCAGCCATCTCCTTCCCAGCGGGGGGGACACAGATACGCAGTATTTT.

The chain is built from TRBV7-9 and TRBJ2-3; 11 bases are shared with TRBD2. The CDR3 loop spans 16 amino acids. Per the germline V gene, CDR1 is SEHNR and CDR2 is FQNEAQ (reference sequence). The J segment lost 0 bases and the V segment lost 1 base, leaving 0 bases of the junction unmatched. The CDR3 sequence: CASSLGLAGSTDTQYF. The DNA of the CDR3 is TGTGCCAGCAGCTTAGGACTAGCGGGGAGCACAGATACGCAGTATTTT.

The chain is built from TRBV18 and TRBJ1-1; possible D gene TRBD1, 5 bases. V was cut by 6 bases and J by 5 bases, with 16 bases left in between. The CDR3 length is 14 residues. Germline-derived CDR1 and CDR2 are KGHSH and LQKENI. The CDR3 nucleotides read TGTGCCAGCTCCCTTGGCGGTGGGGGGACTGAAGCTTTCTTT. Encoded protein: CASSLGGGGTEAFF.

The V and J genes are TRBV18 and TRBJ2-7; D is perhaps TRBD2 (6 bases). The CDR3 covers 13 residues. Trimming stripped 3 bases from V and 6 bases from J, with 12 bases between. The V gene's germline CDR1 is KGHSH and CDR2 LQKENI. The CDR3 spells CASSPTGVGEQYF. CDR3 nucleotide sequence: TGTGCCAGCTCACCCACGGGGGTCGGCGAGCAGTACTTC.

The rearrangement links TRBV7-3 to TRBJ1-2, with a weak D call TRBD1 (6 bases). The CDR3 contains 13 residues. CDR1 SGHTA and CDR2 FQGTGA come from the germline V gene. V dropped 5 bases and J dropped 8 bases, with 15 bases sitting between them. The CDR3 sequence is CASSPNRADGYTF. The CDR3 coding sequence is TGTGCCAGCAGCCCCAACAGGGCAGACGGCTACACCTTC.

The gene calls are TRBV19 and TRBJ2-7, with TRBD1 identical over 8 bases. This CDR3 has 14 residues. Germline V gene lookup returns CDR1 LNHDA and CDR2 SQIVND (reference sequence). With V trimmed by 4 bases and J by 2 bases, 4 bases remained unmatched. The CDR3 spells CASSRQGTTYEQYF. The CDR3 DNA follows: TGTGCCAGTAGTAGACAGGGGACAACCTACGAGCAGTACTTC. The full variable domain, in which reference TRBV19 and TRBJ2-7 provide the parts outside the CDR3, is DGGITQSPKYLFRKEGQNVTLSCEQNLNHDAMYWYRQDPGQGLRLIYYSQIVNDFQKGDIAEGYSVSREKKESFPLTVTSAQKNPTAFYLCASSRQGTTYEQYFGPGTRLTVT.

This chain links TRBV7-3 with TRBJ2-3; D possibly corresponds to TRBD2 (5 bases). The CDR3 sequence is 16 residues long. With 2 bases removed from V and 0 bases from J, the gap between germline ends came to 12 bases. Per the germline V gene, CDR1 is SGHTA and CDR2 is FQGTGA. The DNA of the CDR3 is TGTGCCAGCAGCTTAGGTGATCGGGGTAGCACAGATACGCAGTATTTT. Translation gives CASSLGDRGSTDTQYF.

The rearrangement links TRBV6-6 to TRBJ2-7; the D gene is possibly TRBD1 (5 bases). The CDR3 runs to 14 residues. The V end was cut by 7 bases, the J end by 0 bases, with 13 bases between. In germline, CDR1 is MNHNY, CDR2 SVGAGI (reference sequence). The CDR3 DNA sequence: TGTGCCAGCAACTCGGACACGGGCTCCTACGAGCAGTACTTC. Translated, it gives CASNSDTGSYEQYF.

This rearrangement joins TRBV29-1 to TRBJ1-4; 9 bases match TRBD1. The V and J ends lost 7 bases and 5 bases, in that order; junction bases with no gene match: 2. CDR1 is SQVTM, CDR2 ANQGSEA, per germline. The CDR3 spans 12 residues. The CDR3 DNA is TGCAGCGGCGGGACAGGGAATGAAAAACTGTTTTTT. It codes for CSGGTGNEKLFF. The whole variable domain, filled in from reference TRBV29-1 and TRBJ1-4, reads SAVISQKPSRDICQRGTSLTIQCQVDSQVTMMFWYRQQPGQSLTLIATANQGSEATYESGFVIDKFPISRPNLTFSTLTVSNMSPEDSSIYLCSGGTGNEKLFFGSGTQLSVL.

This chain connects TRBV5-6 to TRBJ1-1; D ambiguous. V was shortened by 4 bases and J by 4 bases, with 17 bases between the two germline ends. The CDR3 runs 15 residues. CDR1 and CDR2 (germline): SGHDT, YYEEEE. CDR3 sequence (DNA): TGTGCCAGCAGCGCGGGAGCGTGGGGTGGCACTGAAGCTTTCTTT. Its translation is CASSAGAWGGTEAFF.